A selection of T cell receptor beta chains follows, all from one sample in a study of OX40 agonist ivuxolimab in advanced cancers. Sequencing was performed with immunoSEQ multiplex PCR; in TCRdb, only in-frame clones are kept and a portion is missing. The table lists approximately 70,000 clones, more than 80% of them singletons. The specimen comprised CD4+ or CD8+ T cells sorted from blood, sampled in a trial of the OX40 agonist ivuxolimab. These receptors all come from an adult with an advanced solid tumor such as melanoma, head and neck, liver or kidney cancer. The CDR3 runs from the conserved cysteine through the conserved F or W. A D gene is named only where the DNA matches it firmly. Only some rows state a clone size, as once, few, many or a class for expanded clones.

CDR3 protein: CASSSQGARWEAFF
CDR3 DNA: TGTGCCAGCAGTTCACAGGGGGCTCGGTGGGAAGCTTTCTTT
V gene: TRBV6-6
D gene: TRBD1
clone size: NA
J gene: TRBJ1-1

CDR3 protein: CASSFGANTGELFF
CDR3 DNA: TGTGCCAGCAGCTTTGGAGCGAACACCGGGGAGCTGTTTTTT
V gene: TRBV7-9
D gene: NA
clone size: NA
J gene: TRBJ2-2

CDR3 protein: CASSFRLVRVGYTF
CDR3 DNA: TGTGCCAGCAGTTTCCGTCTAGTAAGAGTTGGCTACACCTTC
V gene: TRBV28
D gene: NA
clone size: NA
J gene: TRBJ1-2

CDR3 protein: CASSDDRAGQTQYF
CDR3 DNA: TGTGCCAGCAGCGATGACAGGGCGGGACAGACCCAGTACTTC
V gene: TRBV9
D gene: NA
clone size: NA
J gene: TRBJ2-5

CDR3 protein: CASSAEVFQNTGELFF
CDR3 DNA: TGTGCCAGCTCAGCTGAAGTATTTCAGAACACCGGGGAGCTGTTTTTT
V gene: TRBV18
D gene: NA
clone size: NA
J gene: TRBJ2-2

CDR3 protein: CASSSPGALGNTIYF
CDR3 DNA: TGTGCCAGCAGCTCACCAGGGGCTCTTGGAAACACCATATATTTT
V gene: TRBV9
D gene: NA
clone size: NA
J gene: TRBJ1-3

CDR3 protein: CASSQELQAGVPEDTQYF
CDR3 DNA: TGCGCCAGCAGCCAAGAGCTTCAAGCGGGAGTTCCGGAAGATACGCAGTATTTT
V gene: TRBV4-3
D gene: TRBD2
clone size: once
J gene: TRBJ2-3

CDR3 protein: CASSLDWDSWNEQFF
CDR3 DNA: TGTGCCAGCAGTCTCGACTGGGATAGTTGGAATGAGCAGTTCTTC
V gene: TRBV9
D gene: NA
clone size: NA
J gene: TRBJ2-1

CDR3 protein: CASSGGGATNEKLFF
CDR3 DNA: TGTGCCAGCAGTGGCGGGGGCGCAACTAATGAAAAACTGTTTTTT
V gene: TRBV28
D gene: NA
clone size: NA
J gene: TRBJ1-4

CDR3 protein: CASSSGLAGSYEQYF
CDR3 DNA: TGCGCCAGCAGCTCAGGACTAGCGGGTTCCTACGAGCAGTACTTC
V gene: TRBV5-1
D gene: TRBD2
clone size: NA
J gene: TRBJ2-7

CDR3 protein: CASSGMGSPGLPIEQYF
CDR3 DNA: TGTGCCAGCAGCGGTATGGGGTCTCCGGGACTTCCGATCGAGCAGTACTTC
V gene: TRBV11-2
D gene: NA
clone size: NA
J gene: TRBJ2-7

CDR3 protein: CASSFSPHWDRPYSGANVLTF
CDR3 DNA: TGTGCCAGCAGCTTTAGTCCTCATTGGGACAGACCTTACTCTGGGGCCAACGTCCTGACTTTC
V gene: TRBV7-8
D gene: TRBD1
clone size: NA
J gene: TRBJ2-6

CDR3 protein: CATSPGNNEQFF
CDR3 DNA: TGTGCCACCTCACCGGGGAACAATGAGCAGTTCTTC
V gene: TRBV10-3
D gene: NA
clone size: NA
J gene: TRBJ2-1

CDR3 protein: CASSDPGLASGDTQYF
CDR3 DNA: TGCGCCAGCAGTGATCCCGGACTAGCGAGTGGAGATACGCAGTATTTT
V gene: TRBV10-1
D gene: TRBD2
clone size: NA
J gene: TRBJ2-3

CDR3 protein: CASTEDRRNEQFF
CDR3 DNA: TGTGCCAGCACCGAGGACAGGAGGAATGAGCAGTTCTTC
V gene: TRBV2
D gene: TRBD1
clone size: NA
J gene: TRBJ2-1

CDR3 protein: CASSPLLAGVDEQYF
CDR3 DNA: TGTGCCAGCTCACCACTACTAGCGGGAGTTGACGAGCAGTACTTC
V gene: TRBV18
D gene: TRBD2
clone size: NA
J gene: TRBJ2-7

CDR3 protein: CASTPGAGAGANVLTF
CDR3 DNA: TGTGCCAGCACCCCAGGGGCCGGGGCTGGGGCCAACGTCCTGACTTTC
V gene: TRBV7-6
D gene: NA
clone size: NA
J gene: TRBJ2-6

CDR3 protein: CASSTPGQGAGNTIYF
CDR3 DNA: TGTGCCAGCAGCACGCCGGGACAGGGAGCTGGAAACACCATATATTTT
V gene: TRBV21-1
D gene: NA
clone size: NA
J gene: TRBJ1-3

CDR3 protein: CSGVIQETQYF
CDR3 DNA: TGTTCAGGGGTAATCCAAGAGACCCAGTACTTC
V gene: TRBV20-1
D gene: NA
clone size: few
J gene: TRBJ2-5

CDR3 protein: CASSPPGGLGTQETQYF
CDR3 DNA: TGTGCCAGCTCACCACCGGGTGGGTTAGGGACCCAAGAGACCCAGTACTTC
V gene: TRBV18
D gene: NA
clone size: NA
J gene: TRBJ2-5

CDR3 protein: CASSLDGTGF
CDR3 DNA: TGCGCCAGCAGCTTGGATGGCACAGGCTTT
V gene: TRBV5-1
D gene: NA
clone size: NA
J gene: TRBJ1-1

CDR3 protein: CASSLGVDPQETQYF
CDR3 DNA: TGTGCCAGCAGCTTAGGGGTGGACCCCCAAGAGACCCAGTACTTC
V gene: TRBV7-2
D gene: NA
clone size: NA
J gene: TRBJ2-5

CDR3 protein: CASSQVTGDMNYGYTF
CDR3 DNA: TGCGCCAGCAGCCAGGTCACAGGGGATATGAACTATGGCTACACCTTC
V gene: TRBV4-3
D gene: TRBD1
clone size: NA
J gene: TRBJ1-2

CDR3 protein: CASSATGANVLTF
CDR3 DNA: TGTGCCAGCAGCGCCACTGGGGCCAACGTCCTGACTTTC
V gene: TRBV11-3
D gene: NA
clone size: NA
J gene: TRBJ2-6

CDR3 protein: CAAGQGLAPNYGYTF
CDR3 DNA: TGTGCCGCCGGACAGGGGTTGGCCCCAAACTATGGCTACACCTTC
V gene: TRBV30
D gene: TRBD1
clone size: NA
J gene: TRBJ1-2

CDR3 protein: CASNLLRFSGNTIYF
CDR3 DNA: TGTGCCAGCAATCTCCTACGCTTCTCTGGAAACACCATATATTTT
V gene: TRBV6-1
D gene: NA
clone size: NA
J gene: TRBJ1-3

CDR3 protein: CASSSSTRYYEQYF
CDR3 DNA: NA
V gene: TRBV28
D gene: NA
clone size: once
J gene: TRBJ2-7

CDR3 protein: CASSEGGRNQPQHF
CDR3 DNA: TGTGCCAGCAGTGAGGGAGGCCGCAATCAGCCCCAGCATTTT
V gene: TRBV2
D gene: NA
clone size: NA
J gene: TRBJ1-5

CDR3 protein: CASSPLNMNTEAFF
CDR3 DNA: TGTGCCAGCTCACCACTGAACATGAACACTGAAGCTTTCTTT
V gene: TRBV18
D gene: NA
clone size: NA
J gene: TRBJ1-1

CDR3 protein: CASSPWDGYTF
CDR3 DNA: TGTGCCAGCAGTCCTTGGGATGGCTACACCTTC
V gene: TRBV2
D gene: NA
clone size: NA
J gene: TRBJ1-2

CDR3 protein: CASSTGLAATYEQYF
CDR3 DNA: TGTGCCAGCAGCACGGGACTAGCGGCGACCTACGAGCAGTACTTC
V gene: TRBV11-3
D gene: TRBD2
clone size: NA
J gene: TRBJ2-7

CDR3 protein: CSVELAHSRFGEQYF
CDR3 DNA: TGCAGCGTTGAATTGGCCCACTCCCGTTTTGGCGAGCAGTACTTC
V gene: TRBV29-1
D gene: NA
clone size: NA
J gene: TRBJ2-7

CDR3 protein: CASSQVDRDYGYTF
CDR3 DNA: TGTGCCAGCAGCCAGGTCGACAGGGACTATGGCTACACCTTC
V gene: TRBV4-2
D gene: TRBD1
clone size: NA
J gene: TRBJ1-2

CDR3 protein: CASSLGLVTGELFF
CDR3 DNA: TGCGCCAGCAGCTTGGGCTTGGTGACCGGGGAGCTGTTTTTT
V gene: TRBV5-1
D gene: NA
clone size: NA
J gene: TRBJ2-2

CDR3 protein: CASSPGQPEEKLFF
CDR3 DNA: TGCGCCAGCAGCCCGGGACAGCCGGAGGAAAAACTGTTTTTT
V gene: TRBV5-1
D gene: TRBD1
clone size: NA
J gene: TRBJ1-4

CDR3 protein: CASRPSGQGAGELFF
CDR3 DNA: TGTGCCAGCAGACCCTCGGGACAGGGGGCCGGGGAGCTGTTTTTT
V gene: TRBV6-4
D gene: TRBD1
clone size: NA
J gene: TRBJ2-2

CDR3 protein: CASSSPAGDGYTF
CDR3 DNA: TGTGCCAGCAGCTCACCCGCTGGGGATGGCTACACCTTC
V gene: TRBV5-5
D gene: NA
clone size: NA
J gene: TRBJ1-2

CDR3 protein: CASSPRPSGSYEQYF
CDR3 DNA: TGTGCCAGCAGCCCACGACCTAGCGGGAGTTACGAGCAGTACTTC
V gene: TRBV6-5
D gene: TRBD2
clone size: NA
J gene: TRBJ2-7

CDR3 protein: CASSLRRQNKFSGNTIYF
CDR3 DNA: TGTGCCAGCAGCTTGAGGAGACAGAACAAATTCTCTGGAAACACCATATATTTT
V gene: TRBV11-2
D gene: NA
clone size: NA
J gene: TRBJ1-3

CDR3 protein: CAWSARELQPQHF
CDR3 DNA: TGTGCCTGGAGTGCCCGGGAATTACAGCCCCAGCATTTT
V gene: TRBV30
D gene: NA
clone size: NA
J gene: TRBJ1-5